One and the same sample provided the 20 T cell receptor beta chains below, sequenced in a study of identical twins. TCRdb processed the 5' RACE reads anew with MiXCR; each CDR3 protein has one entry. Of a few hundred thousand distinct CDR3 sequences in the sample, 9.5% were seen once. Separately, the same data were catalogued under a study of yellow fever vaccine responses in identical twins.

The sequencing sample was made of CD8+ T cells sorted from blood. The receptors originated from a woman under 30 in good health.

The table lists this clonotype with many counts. In DNA form, the CDR3 reads TGTGCCAGCAGCCAGACAGGATCCTCTGGAAACACCATATATTTT. Amino acid sequence: CASSQTGSSGNTIYF. The genes are TRBV12-3 or TRBV12-4 and TRBJ1-3; D is perhaps TRBD1 (6 bases). The germline V and J ends were trimmed by 6 bases and 0 bases, with 12 bases remaining between them. CDR3 size: 15 residues.

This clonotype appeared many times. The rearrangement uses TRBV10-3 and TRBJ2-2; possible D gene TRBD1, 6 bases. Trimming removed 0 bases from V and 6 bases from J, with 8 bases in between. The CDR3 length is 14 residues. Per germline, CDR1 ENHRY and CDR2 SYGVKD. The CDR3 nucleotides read TGTGCCATCAGTGAGTCGGCAGGGGCCGGGGAGCTGTTTTTT. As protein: CAISESAGAGELFF.

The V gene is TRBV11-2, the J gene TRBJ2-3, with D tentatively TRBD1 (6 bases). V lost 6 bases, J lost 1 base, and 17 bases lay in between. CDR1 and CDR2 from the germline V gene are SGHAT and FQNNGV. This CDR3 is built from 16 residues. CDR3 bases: TGTGCCAGCAGTTTTCCGCGGGCAGGGGGCACAGATACGCAGTATTTT. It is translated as CASSFPRAGGTDTQYF.

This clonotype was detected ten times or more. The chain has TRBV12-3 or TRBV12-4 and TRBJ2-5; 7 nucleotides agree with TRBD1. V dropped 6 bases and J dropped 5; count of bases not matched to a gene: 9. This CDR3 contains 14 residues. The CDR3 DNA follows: TGTGCCAGCAGGATGACAGGGCTGCCTGAGACCCAGTACTTC. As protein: CASRMTGLPETQYF.

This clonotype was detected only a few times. As DNA, the CDR3 is TGTGCCAGCAGTGAAAAACTCCAAGAGACCCAGTACTTC. It is translated as CASSEKLQETQYF. The chain employs TRBV25-1 and TRBJ2-5; D gene uncertain. CDR3 size: 13 residues. CDR1 and CDR2 from the germline V gene are MGHDK and SYGVNS. Trimming left V 2 bases short and J 1 base short, with 5 bases between. Complete variable domain (other parts from reference TRBV25-1 and TRBJ2-5): EADIYQTPRYLVIGTGKKITLECSQTMGHDKMYWYQQDPGMELHLIHYSYGVNSTEKGDLSSESTVSRIRTEHFPLTLESARPSHTSQYLCASSEKLQETQYFGPGTRLLVL.

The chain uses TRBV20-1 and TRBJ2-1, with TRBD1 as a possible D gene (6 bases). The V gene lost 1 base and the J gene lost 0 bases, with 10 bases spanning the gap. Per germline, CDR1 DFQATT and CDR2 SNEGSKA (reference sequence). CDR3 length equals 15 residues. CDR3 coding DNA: TGCAGTGCTAGAGGGCAGGGGTACTCCTACAATGAGCAGTTCTTC. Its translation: CSARGQGYSYNEQFF.

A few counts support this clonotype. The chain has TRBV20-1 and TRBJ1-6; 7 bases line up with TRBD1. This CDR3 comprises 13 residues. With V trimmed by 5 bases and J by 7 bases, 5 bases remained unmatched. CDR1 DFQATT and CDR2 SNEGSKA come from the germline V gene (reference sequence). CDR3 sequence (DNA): TGCAGTGCTGCTACAGGGGAGAATTCACCCCTCCACTTT. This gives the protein CSAATGENSPLHF.

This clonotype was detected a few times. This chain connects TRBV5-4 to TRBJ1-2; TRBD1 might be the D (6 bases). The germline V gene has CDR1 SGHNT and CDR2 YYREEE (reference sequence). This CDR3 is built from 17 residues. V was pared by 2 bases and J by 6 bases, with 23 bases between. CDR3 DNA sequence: TGTGCCAGCAGCTTAGAACAGGGCTTTTTCTATTACGATGGCTACACCTTC. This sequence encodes CASSLEQGFFYYDGYTF. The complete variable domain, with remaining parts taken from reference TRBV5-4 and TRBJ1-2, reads ETGVTQSPTHLIKTRGQQVTLRCSSQSGHNTVSWYQQALGQGPQFIFQYYREEENGRGNFPPRFSGLQFPNYSSELNVNALELDDSALYLCASSLEQGFFYYDGYTFGSGTRLTVV.

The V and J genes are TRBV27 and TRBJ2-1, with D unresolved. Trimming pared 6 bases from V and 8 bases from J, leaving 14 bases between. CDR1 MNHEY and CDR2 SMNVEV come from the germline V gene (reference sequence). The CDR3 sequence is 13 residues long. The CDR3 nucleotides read TGTGCCAGCAGATCCGGACGTGCGGATGAGCAGTTCTTC. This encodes CASRSGRADEQFF.

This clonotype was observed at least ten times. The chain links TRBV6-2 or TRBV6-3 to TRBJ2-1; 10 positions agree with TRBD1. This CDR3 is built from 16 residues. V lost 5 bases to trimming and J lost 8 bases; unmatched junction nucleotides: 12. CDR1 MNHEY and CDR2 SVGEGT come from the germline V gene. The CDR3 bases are TGTGCCAGCAGTGGTCTAGGACAGGGGGTTGTAGATGAGCAGTTCTTC. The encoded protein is CASSGLGQGVVDEQFF.

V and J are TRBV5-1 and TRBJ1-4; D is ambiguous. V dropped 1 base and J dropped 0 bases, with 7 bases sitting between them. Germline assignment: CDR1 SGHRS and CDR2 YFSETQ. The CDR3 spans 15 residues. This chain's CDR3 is CASSLRPATNEKLFF. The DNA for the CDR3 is TGCGCCAGCAGCTTGCGTCCAGCAACTAATGAAAAACTGTTTTTT.

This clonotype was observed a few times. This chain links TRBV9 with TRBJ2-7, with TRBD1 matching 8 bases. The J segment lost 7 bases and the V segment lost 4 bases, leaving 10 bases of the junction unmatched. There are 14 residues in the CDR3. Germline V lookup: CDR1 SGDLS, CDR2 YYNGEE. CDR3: CASSPDRVLTEQYF. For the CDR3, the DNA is TGTGCCAGCAGCCCGGACAGGGTCCTTACAGAGCAGTACTTC.

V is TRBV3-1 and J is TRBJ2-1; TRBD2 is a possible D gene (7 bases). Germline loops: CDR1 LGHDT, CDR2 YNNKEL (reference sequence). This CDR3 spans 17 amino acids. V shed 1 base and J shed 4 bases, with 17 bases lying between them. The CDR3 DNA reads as TGTGCCAGCAGCCAAGCCCTGGGTGGGGGGGCGTACAATGAGCAGTTCTTC. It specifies CASSQALGGGAYNEQFF.

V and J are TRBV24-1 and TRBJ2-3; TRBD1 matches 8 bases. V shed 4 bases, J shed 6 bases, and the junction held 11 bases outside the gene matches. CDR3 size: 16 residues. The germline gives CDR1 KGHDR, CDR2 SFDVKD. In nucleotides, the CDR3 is TGTGCCACCAGTGACCCCGGGACAGGAAGGATTGATACGCAGTATTTT. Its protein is CATSDPGTGRIDTQYF.

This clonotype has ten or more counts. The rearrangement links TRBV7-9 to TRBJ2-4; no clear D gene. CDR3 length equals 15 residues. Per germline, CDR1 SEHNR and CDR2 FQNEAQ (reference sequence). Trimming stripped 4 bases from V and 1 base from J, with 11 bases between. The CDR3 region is CASSSPTEAKNIQYF. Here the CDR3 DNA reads TGTGCCAGCAGCTCACCCACGGAGGCCAAAAACATTCAGTACTTC.

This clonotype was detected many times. Here the CDR3 DNA reads TGCAGCGTTGAAGACGGTGCGGCAACCTACGAGCAGTACTTC. This codes for CSVEDGAATYEQYF. V usage is TRBV29-1 and J usage is TRBJ2-7; D not certain. With 0 bases removed from V and 2 bases from J, the gap between germline ends came to 11 bases. The CDR3 is 14 residues long. Germline loops: CDR1 SQVTM, CDR2 ANQGSEA.

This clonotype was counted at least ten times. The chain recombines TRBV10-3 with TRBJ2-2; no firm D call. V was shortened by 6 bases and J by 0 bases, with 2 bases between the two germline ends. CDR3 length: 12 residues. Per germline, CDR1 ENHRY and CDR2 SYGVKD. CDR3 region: CAISPNTGELFF. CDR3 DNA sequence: TGTGCCATCAGCCCGAACACCGGGGAGCTGTTTTTT.

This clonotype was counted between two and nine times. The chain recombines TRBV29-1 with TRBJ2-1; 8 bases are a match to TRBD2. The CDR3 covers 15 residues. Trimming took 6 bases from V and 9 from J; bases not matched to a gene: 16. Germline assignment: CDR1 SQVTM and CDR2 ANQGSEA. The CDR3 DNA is TGCAGCGTAAGAGGGGGTAGCGGGGCTTCCCCTGAGCAGTTCTTC. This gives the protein CSVRGGSGASPEQFF.

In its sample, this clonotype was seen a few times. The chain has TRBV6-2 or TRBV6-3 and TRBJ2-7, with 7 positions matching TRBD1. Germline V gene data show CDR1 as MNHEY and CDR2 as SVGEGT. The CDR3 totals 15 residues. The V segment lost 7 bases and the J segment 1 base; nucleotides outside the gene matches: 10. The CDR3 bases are TGTGCCAGCAAGCCCCCGACAGGGTGGTCCTACGAGCAGTACTTC. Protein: CASKPPTGWSYEQYF.

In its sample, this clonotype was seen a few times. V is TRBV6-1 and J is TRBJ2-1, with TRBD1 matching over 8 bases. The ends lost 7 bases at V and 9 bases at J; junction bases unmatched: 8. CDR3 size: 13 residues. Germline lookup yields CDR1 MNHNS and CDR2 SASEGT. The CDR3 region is CASKNRGLSEQFF. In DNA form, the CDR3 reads TGTGCCAGCAAAAACAGGGGGTTGAGTGAGCAGTTCTTC.